Below, 21 T cell receptor beta chains from the same sample are listed, as sequenced in a study of graft-versus-host responses after intestinal transplantation. The method was immunoSEQ multiplex PCR; TCRdb's version includes in-frame clones alone and lacks a portion of them. The sample yields 80,000 to 100,000 clones, about 93% seen once. Their antigens are not known. Source: unstimulated CD4+ T cells sorted from spleen or lymph node cells, taken before intestinal transplant. The receptors here all came from a human donor who received an intestinal transplant.

The chain joins TRBV7-2 to TRBJ2-6; 8 nucleotides match TRBD2. Trimming took 5 bases from V and 2 from J; bases not matched to a gene: 14. From germline, CDR1 is SGHTA and CDR2 FQGNSA. The CDR3 runs 19 residues. The CDR3: CASSLVGFAGGAGANVLTF. The CDR3 DNA sequence: TGTGCCAGCAGCCTTGTGGGTTTCGCGGGAGGAGCTGGGGCCAACGTCCTGACTTTC.

The chain combines TRBV5-1 with TRBJ2-1; possible D gene TRBD1, 5 bases. Germline CDR1 reads SGHRS; CDR2 reads YFSETQ. V lost 2 bases and J lost 4, with 10 bases in between. This CDR3 has 14 residues. The CDR3 spells CASSFRDLYNEQFF. In nucleotides, the CDR3 is TGCGCCAGCAGCTTCAGGGATCTTTACAATGAGCAGTTCTTC.

V and J are TRBV7-8 and TRBJ1-3, with a tentative D call TRBD1 (5 bases). The germline V gene encodes CDR1 SGHVS and CDR2 FQNEAQ. Trimming removed 5 bases at V and 1 base at J, with 15 bases between. The CDR3 has 16 residues. Here the CDR3 DNA reads TGTGCCAGCAGCCCTACCGACAGTTGGTCTGGAAACACCATATATTTT. Its translation is CASSPTDSWSGNTIYF.

This clone is a singleton in its sample. This chain joins TRBV27 and TRBJ2-7; 9 bases fit TRBD1. Germline values: CDR1 MNHEY, CDR2 SMNVEV (reference sequence). The CDR3 has 16 residues. The V and J ends lost 2 bases and 2 bases, in that order; junction bases with no gene match: 7. CDR3 protein: CASSLKPGQGAYEQYF. DNA of the CDR3: TGTGCCAGCAGTTTAAAACCGGGACAGGGTGCCTACGAGCAGTACTTC.

The chain joins TRBV6-5 to TRBJ1-3, with 7 bases matching TRBD1. Germline loops: CDR1 MNHEY, CDR2 SVGAGI. The CDR3 spans 15 residues. The V gene end was trimmed by 0 bases and the J gene end by 4 bases; junction bases not matched to a gene: 3. The CDR3 loop reads CASSYSGGQGNTIYF. Here the CDR3 DNA reads TGTGCCAGCAGTTACTCAGGGGGACAGGGAAACACCATATATTTT.

The chain links TRBV9 to TRBJ1-1; no definite D call. The V end lost 3 bases, the J end lost 4 bases, and 13 bases lay between the germline ends. The length of the CDR3 is 14 residues. Germline loops: CDR1 SGDLS, CDR2 YYNGEE. CDR3 DNA sequence: TGTGCCAGCAGCGGTGGGTTGAGGAGCACTGAAGCTTTCTTT. The encoded protein is CASSGGLRSTEAFF.

The V call is TRBV29-1, the J call TRBJ1-2; TRBD1 matches 11 bases. Trimming removed 0 bases from V and 0 bases from J; junction bases left unmatched: 9. CDR1 and CDR2 (germline): SQVTM, ANQGSEA. The CDR3 has 18 amino acids. In DNA form, the CDR3 reads TGCAGCGTTGAAGATCGAGGGACAGGGGGGAAATCTAACTATGGCTACACCTTC. This codes for CSVEDRGTGGKSNYGYTF. The full variable domain, with the rest looked up from reference TRBV29-1 and TRBJ1-2, is SAVISQKPSRDICQRGTSLTIQCQVDSQVTMMFWYRQQPGQSLTLIATANQGSEATYESGFVIDKFPISRPNLTFSTLTVSNMSPEDSSIYLCSVEDRGTGGKSNYGYTFGSGTRLTVV.

The chain recombines TRBV6-5 with TRBJ2-2, with D maybe TRBD2 (5 bases). Germline V CDR1 and CDR2: MNHEY, SVGAGI. This CDR3 is built from 14 residues. V was trimmed by 6 bases and J by 4 bases, leaving 12 bases between them. The CDR3: CASRAGPGTGELFF. For the CDR3, the DNA is TGTGCCAGCAGGGCGGGTCCGGGCACCGGGGAGCTGTTTTTT.

This chain uses TRBV5-1 with TRBJ1-4; D possibly corresponds to TRBD1 (5 bases). V shed 3 bases and J shed 6 bases, with 18 bases lying between them. This CDR3 has 16 amino acids. CDR1 and CDR2 from the germline V gene are SGHRS and YFSETQ. The CDR3 is CASSSTPRVEDEKLFF. The CDR3 region has the DNA TGCGCCAGCAGCTCGACCCCCAGGGTAGAGGATGAAAAACTGTTTTTT.

The V gene is TRBV19, the J gene TRBJ2-1, with 9 bases lining up with TRBD2. Germline V lookup: CDR1 LNHDA, CDR2 SQIVND (reference sequence). J lost 10 bases, V lost 5 bases, and 12 bases had no gene match. The CDR3 totals 15 residues. CDR3 amino acids: CASSETSGPLGEQFF. The CDR3 coding sequence is TGTGCCAGTAGTGAGACTAGCGGTCCTTTGGGGGAGCAGTTCTTC.

The rearrangement links TRBV5-1 to TRBJ2-7, with TRBD1 identical over 9 bases. The CDR3 length is 13 residues. The V segment lost 4 bases and the J segment 5 bases; nucleotides outside the gene matches: 4. Germline V lookup: CDR1 SGHRS, CDR2 YFSETQ. CDR3 residues: CASSRTGENEQYF. The CDR3 DNA reads TGCGCCAGCAGCCGGACAGGGGAGAACGAGCAGTACTTC.

This clone has only one observation. This rearrangement joins TRBV19 to TRBJ2-7; 9 bases are a match to TRBD1. The CDR3 is made up of 14 amino acids. The germline gives CDR1 LNHDA, CDR2 SQIVND (reference sequence). Losses at the gene ends were 6 bases for V and 2 bases for J; bases not matched to a gene: 5. The CDR3 reads CASSLRQGAYEQYF. The CDR3 nucleotides are TGTGCCAGTAGCTTACGACAGGGGGCCTACGAGCAGTACTTC.

This chain links TRBV19 with TRBJ1-1; 8 nucleotides match TRBD1. Trimming at V came to 8 bases and at J to 5 bases, leaving 10 bases not matched to a gene. The CDR3 is made up of 14 amino acids. Germline lookup yields CDR1 LNHDA and CDR2 SQIVND (reference sequence). The CDR3 here is CASVPGQGSTEAFF. The CDR3 DNA sequence: TGTGCCAGTGTTCCCGGACAGGGTTCGACTGAAGCTTTCTTT.

This clone showed up just once. The V gene is TRBV6-1, the J gene TRBJ1-1; no reliable D call. The length of the CDR3 is 14 residues. The germline V and J ends were trimmed by 2 bases and 1 base, with 8 bases remaining between them. CDR1 MNHNS and CDR2 SASEGT come from the germline V gene. The CDR3 DNA reads TGTGCCAGCAGTGAATTTGGGCAGAACACTGAAGCTTTCTTT. This translates into CASSEFGQNTEAFF.

V usage is TRBV4-2 and J usage is TRBJ1-4, with D perhaps matching TRBD1 (5 bases). This CDR3 comprises 15 residues. Looked up from germline, CDR1 is LGHNA and CDR2 is YNFKEQ. V was cut by 1 base and J by 5 bases, with 11 bases left in between. CDR3 DNA sequence: TGTGCCAGCAGCCAAGTTGGGGAGGGGAATGAAAAACTGTTTTTT. Translated: CASSQVGEGNEKLFF.

CDR3 nucleotide sequence: TGTGCCAGCTCGCGATTTCTAGCGGTGGAACAAGAGACCCAGTACTTC. Its translation: CASSRFLAVEQETQYF. The gene calls are TRBV18 and TRBJ2-5; 7 bases are a match to TRBD2. The germline V gene has CDR1 KGHSH and CDR2 LQKENI. The V and J ends lost 6 bases and 2 bases, in that order; junction bases with no gene match: 12. The CDR3 extends over 16 amino acids.

The chain couples TRBV21-1 to TRBJ2-7; TRBD1, as called in the table, went unchecked against the DNA. TRBV21-1 is termed a pseudogene. The CDR3 extends over 15 amino acids. Here the CDR3 reads CASTARGHLYYEQYF. The CDR3 nucleotides are TGTGCCAGCACCGCCCGGGGACACTTATACTACGAGCAGTACTTC.

The CDR3 DNA follows: TGTGCCAGCAGCTTACTAGCGGGAGACGCGCAGACCCAGTACTTC. Protein: CASSLLAGDAQTQYF. The chain employs TRBV7-6 and TRBJ2-5, with 10 bases identical to TRBD2. Looked up from germline, CDR1 is SGHVS and CDR2 is FNYEAQ. The CDR3 sequence is 15 residues long. The ends lost 2 bases at V and 6 bases at J; junction bases unmatched: 6.

The chain is built from TRBV30 and TRBJ1-3; maybe TRBD1 (6 bases). V was pared by 2 bases and J by 2 bases, with 7 bases between. CDR1 is GTSNPN, CDR2 SVGIG, per germline (reference sequence). The CDR3 consists of 13 residues. CDR3 protein: CAWSTGPGNTIYF. The CDR3 DNA is TGTGCCTGGAGTACAGGGCCTGGAAACACCATATATTTT.

The chain is built from TRBV19 and TRBJ2-5, with TRBD2 matching 9 bases. With 4 bases clipped from V and 5 bases from J, the junction kept 14 bases outside the gene matches. CDR1 is LNHDA and CDR2 is SQIVND in the germline V gene (reference sequence). The CDR3 consists of 17 residues. The CDR3 coding sequence is TGTGCCAGTAGTACGGTTCCGGGACTAGCAATGAAGGAGACCCAGTACTTC. This translates into CASSTVPGLAMKETQYF.

The J gene is TRBJ1-5, the V gene TRBV19; 7 nucleotides match TRBD1. This CDR3 has 18 residues. Germline V gene sequence: CDR1 LNHDA, CDR2 SQIVND (reference sequence). Trimming removed 3 bases from V and 3 bases from J; junction bases left unmatched: 14. The CDR3 protein is CASSILGDRAPHNQPQHF. CDR3 bases: TGTGCCAGTAGTATTTTGGGTGACAGGGCACCCCACAATCAGCCCCAGCATTTT.